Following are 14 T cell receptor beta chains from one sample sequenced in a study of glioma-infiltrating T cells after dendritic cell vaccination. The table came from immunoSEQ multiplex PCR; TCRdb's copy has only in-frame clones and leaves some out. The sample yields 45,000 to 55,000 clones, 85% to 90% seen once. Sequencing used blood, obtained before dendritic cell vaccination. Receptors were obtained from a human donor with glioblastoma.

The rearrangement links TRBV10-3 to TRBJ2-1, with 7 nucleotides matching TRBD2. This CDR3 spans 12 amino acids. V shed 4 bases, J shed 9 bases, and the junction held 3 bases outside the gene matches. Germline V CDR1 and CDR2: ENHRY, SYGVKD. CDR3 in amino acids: CAISGSSGEQFF. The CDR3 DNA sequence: TGTGCCATCAGTGGCTCTAGCGGTGAGCAGTTCTTC.

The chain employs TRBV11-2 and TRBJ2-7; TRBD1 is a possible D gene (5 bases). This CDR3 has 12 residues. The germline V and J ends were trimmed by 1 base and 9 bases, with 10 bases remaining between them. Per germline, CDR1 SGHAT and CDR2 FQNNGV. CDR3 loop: CASSLAPGAQYF. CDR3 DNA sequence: TGTGCCAGCAGCTTAGCGCCTGGGGCGCAGTACTTC.

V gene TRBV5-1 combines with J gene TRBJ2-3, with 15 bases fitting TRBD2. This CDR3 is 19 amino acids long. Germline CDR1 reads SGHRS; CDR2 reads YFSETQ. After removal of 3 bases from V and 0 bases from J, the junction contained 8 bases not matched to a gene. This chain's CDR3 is CASSSGLAGGTTSTDTQYF. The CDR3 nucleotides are TGCGCCAGCAGCTCGGGACTAGCGGGGGGAACCACAAGCACAGATACGCAGTATTTT. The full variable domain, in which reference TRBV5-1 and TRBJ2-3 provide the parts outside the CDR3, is KAGVTQTPRYLIKTRGQQVTLSCSPISGHRSVSWYQQTPGQGLQFLFEYFSETQRNKGNFPGRFSGRQFSNSRSEMNVSTLELGDSALYLCASSSGLAGGTTSTDTQYFGPGTRLTVL.

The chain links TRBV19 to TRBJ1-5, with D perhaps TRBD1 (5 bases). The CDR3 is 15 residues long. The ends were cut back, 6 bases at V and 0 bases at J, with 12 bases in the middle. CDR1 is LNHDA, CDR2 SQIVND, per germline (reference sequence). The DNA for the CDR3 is TGTGCCAGTAGCCCTGGACATAATAGCAATCAGCCCCAGCATTTT. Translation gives CASSPGHNSNQPQHF. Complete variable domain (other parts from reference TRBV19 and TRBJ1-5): DGGITQSPKYLFRKEGQNVTLSCEQNLNHDAMYWYRQDPGQGLRLIYYSQIVNDFQKGDIAEGYSVSREKKESFPLTVTSAQKNPTAFYLCASSPGHNSNQPQHFGDGTRLSIL.

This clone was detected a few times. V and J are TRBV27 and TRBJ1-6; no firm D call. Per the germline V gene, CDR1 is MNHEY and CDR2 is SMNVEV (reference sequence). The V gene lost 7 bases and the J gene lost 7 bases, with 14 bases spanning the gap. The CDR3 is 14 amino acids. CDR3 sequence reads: CASKEGSPNSPLHF. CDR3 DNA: TGTGCCAGCAAGGAGGGATCCCCCAATTCACCCCTCCACTTT.

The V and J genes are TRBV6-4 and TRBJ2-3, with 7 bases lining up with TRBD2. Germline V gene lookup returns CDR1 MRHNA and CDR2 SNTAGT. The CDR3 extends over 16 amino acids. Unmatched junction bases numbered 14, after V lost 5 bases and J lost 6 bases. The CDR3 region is CASSPRGGGSWDTQYF. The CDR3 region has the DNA TGTGCCAGCAGTCCACGGGGTGGCGGGAGTTGGGATACGCAGTATTTT.

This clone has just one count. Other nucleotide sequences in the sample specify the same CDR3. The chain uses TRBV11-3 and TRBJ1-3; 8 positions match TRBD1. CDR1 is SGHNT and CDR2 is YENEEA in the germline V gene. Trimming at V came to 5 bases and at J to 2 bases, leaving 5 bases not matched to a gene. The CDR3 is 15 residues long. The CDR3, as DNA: TGTGCCAGCAGCCCCGGACAGGGCCCTGGAAACACCATATATTTT. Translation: CASSPGQGPGNTIYF.

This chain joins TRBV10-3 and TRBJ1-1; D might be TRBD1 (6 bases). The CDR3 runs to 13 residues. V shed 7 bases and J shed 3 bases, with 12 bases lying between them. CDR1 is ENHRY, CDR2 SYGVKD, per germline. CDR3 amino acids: CAITQGSDTEAFF. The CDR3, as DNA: TGTGCCATCACCCAGGGGTCAGACACTGAAGCTTTCTTT.

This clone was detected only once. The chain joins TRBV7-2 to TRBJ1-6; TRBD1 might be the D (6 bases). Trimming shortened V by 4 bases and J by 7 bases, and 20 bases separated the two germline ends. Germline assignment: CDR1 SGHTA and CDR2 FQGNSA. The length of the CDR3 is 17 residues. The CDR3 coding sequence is TGTGCCAGCAGCTCGGAACCGGGACACCTGGGAAATTCACCCCTCCACTTT. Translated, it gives CASSSEPGHLGNSPLHF.

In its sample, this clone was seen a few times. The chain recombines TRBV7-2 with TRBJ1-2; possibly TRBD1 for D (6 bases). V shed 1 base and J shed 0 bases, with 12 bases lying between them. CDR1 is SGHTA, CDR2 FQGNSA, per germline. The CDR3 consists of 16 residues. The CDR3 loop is CASSLVGADSNYGYTF. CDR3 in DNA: TGTGCCAGCAGCTTAGTGGGGGCAGACTCTAACTATGGCTACACCTTC. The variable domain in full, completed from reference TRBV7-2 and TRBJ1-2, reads GAGVSQSPSNKVTEKGKDVELRCDPISGHTALYWYRQSLGQGLEFLIYFQGNSAPDKSGLPSDRFSAERTGGSVSTLTIQRTQQEDSAVYLCASSLVGADSNYGYTFGSGTRLTVV.

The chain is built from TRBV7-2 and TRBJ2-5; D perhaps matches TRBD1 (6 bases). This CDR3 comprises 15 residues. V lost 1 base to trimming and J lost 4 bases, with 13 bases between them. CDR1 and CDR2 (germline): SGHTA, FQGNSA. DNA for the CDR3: TGTGCCAGCAGCTTAGTGACAGGCGTCAGAGAGACCCAGTACTTC. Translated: CASSLVTGVRETQYF.

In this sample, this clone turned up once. The CDR3 DNA reads TGTGCCAGCAGTTACTCCGTGACTAGAGAGAACAATGAGCAGTTCTTC. This translates into CASSYSVTRENNEQFF. This chain connects TRBV6-5 to TRBJ2-1; possible D gene TRBD2, 6 bases. The CDR3 length is 16 residues. CDR1 is MNHEY and CDR2 is SVGAGI in the germline V gene. V lost 0 bases, J lost 5 bases, and 14 bases lay in between.

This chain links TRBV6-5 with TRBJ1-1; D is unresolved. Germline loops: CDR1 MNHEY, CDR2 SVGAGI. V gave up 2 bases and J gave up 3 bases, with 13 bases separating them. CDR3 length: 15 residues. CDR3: CASSYRTAVYTEAFF. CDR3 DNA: TGTGCCAGCAGTTACCGGACTGCAGTATACACTGAAGCTTTCTTT.

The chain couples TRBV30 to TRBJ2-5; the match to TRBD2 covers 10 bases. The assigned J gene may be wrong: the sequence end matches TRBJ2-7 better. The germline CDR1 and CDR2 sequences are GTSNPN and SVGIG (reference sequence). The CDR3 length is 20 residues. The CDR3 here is CAWSVLATIAGGPSSYEQYF. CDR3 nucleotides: TGTGCCTGGAGTGTGTTGGCTACTATAGCGGGGGGCCCAAGCTCCTACGAGCAGTACTTC.